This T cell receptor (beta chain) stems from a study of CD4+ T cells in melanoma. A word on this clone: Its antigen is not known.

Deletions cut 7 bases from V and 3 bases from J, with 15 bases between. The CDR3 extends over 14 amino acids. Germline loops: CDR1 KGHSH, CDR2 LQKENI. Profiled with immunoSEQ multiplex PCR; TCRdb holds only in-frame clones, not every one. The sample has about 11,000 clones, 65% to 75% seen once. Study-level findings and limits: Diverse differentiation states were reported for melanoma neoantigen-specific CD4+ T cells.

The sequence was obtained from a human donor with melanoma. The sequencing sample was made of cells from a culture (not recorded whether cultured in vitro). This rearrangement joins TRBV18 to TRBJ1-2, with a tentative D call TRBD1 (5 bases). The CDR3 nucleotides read TGTGCCAGCTTTCAAGGGGTCGGGGACTATGGCTACACCTTC. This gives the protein CASFQGVGDYGYTF.